Sequencing of this T cell receptor (beta chain) was carried out in a study of response to subunit inactivated influenza vaccine. TCRdb reprocessed the RT-PCR reads with MiXCR, giving one entry per CDR3 protein. The table shows approximately 530,000 distinct CDR3 sequences, with approximately 7.7% occurring only once. This receptor was identified in a man between 50 and 75 years old who received an inactivated influenza vaccine. This sample comprised PBMCs from blood, obtained around 25 months after vaccination.

For the CDR3, the DNA is TGTGCCAGCATACGAAGCGCCGGTGGGACCCAGTACTTC. This encodes CASIRSAGGTQYF. The chain couples TRBV6-1 to TRBJ2-5; D gene uncertain. Germline V gene data show CDR1 as MNHNS and CDR2 as SASEGT. Trimming left V 7 bases short and J 7 bases short, with 16 bases between. The CDR3 has 13 residues.